These T cell receptor beta chains were read from a single sample in a study of neurological immune-mediated disorders. TCRdb recomputed calls from the 5' RACE reads with MiXCR, one row per CDR3 protein. Among tens of thousands of distinct CDR3 sequences listed, around 4.5% were seen once. The sequenced sample was PBMCs. These receptors were obtained from an older woman with multiple sclerosis. Both conserved end residues are part of each CDR3. Each record gives: V gene, J gene, D gene, clone size, CDR3 DNA, CDR3 protein. The D gene is left open where the match is weak. Clone sizes are given selectively: once, few, many, or a class where the clone is expanded.

v_call: TRBV6-2/TRBV6-3; j_call: TRBJ1-1; d_call: -; clone_size: -; cdr3_nt: TGTGCCAGCAACGAACAGGACCCAATGAACACTGAAGCTTTCTTT; cdr3_aa: CASNEQDPMNTEAFF
v_call: TRBV9; j_call: TRBJ2-3; d_call: TRBD2; clone_size: few; cdr3_nt: TGTGCCAGCAGTAGACTAGCGGGGACCCATACGCAGTATTTT; cdr3_aa: CASSRLAGTHTQYF
v_call: TRBV12-3/TRBV12-4; j_call: TRBJ1-1; d_call: -; clone_size: few; cdr3_nt: TGTGCCAGCAGTTTAGCCCACACTGAAGCTTTCTTT; cdr3_aa: CASSLAHTEAFF
v_call: TRBV6-5; j_call: TRBJ2-3; d_call: -; clone_size: -; cdr3_nt: TGTGCCAGCAGGCAGCTAAGGAGGAGGGGGGGTTCGTCAGATACGCAGTATTTT; cdr3_aa: CASRQLRRRGGSSDTQYF
v_call: TRBV9; j_call: TRBJ2-2; d_call: TRBD2; clone_size: many; cdr3_nt: TGTGCCAGCAGCGGGCAGGCGGGGGAAAACACCGGGGAGCTGTTTTTT; cdr3_aa: CASSGQAGENTGELFF
v_call: TRBV7-2; j_call: TRBJ1-5; d_call: -; clone_size: many; cdr3_nt: TGTGCCAGCAGCTTAGCCAGGGGTGGGGCCTACAATCAGCCCCAGCATTTT; cdr3_aa: CASSLARGGAYNQPQHF
v_call: TRBV29-1; j_call: TRBJ1-1; d_call: -; clone_size: many; cdr3_nt: TGCAGCGTTGAAGGAGCGAACACTGAAGCTTTCTTT; cdr3_aa: CSVEGANTEAFF
v_call: TRBV20-1; j_call: TRBJ1-2; d_call: -; clone_size: many; cdr3_nt: TGCAGTGCTATTAGTTTTGGCTACACCTTC; cdr3_aa: CSAISFGYTF
v_call: TRBV20-1; j_call: TRBJ2-3; d_call: -; clone_size: few; cdr3_nt: TGCAGTGCTGACCCCTTTACAGATACGCAGTATTTT; cdr3_aa: CSADPFTDTQYF
v_call: TRBV7-2; j_call: TRBJ2-7; d_call: TRBD1; clone_size: few; cdr3_nt: TGTGCCAGCAGCTTAGCTTCTAGGGGGCACGAGCAGTACTTC; cdr3_aa: CASSLASRGHEQYF
v_call: TRBV7-2; j_call: TRBJ1-5; d_call: -; clone_size: few; cdr3_nt: TGTGCCAGCAGCTCTGGACAGTGGGGCAATCAGCCCCAGAATTTT; cdr3_aa: CASSSGQWGNQPQNF
v_call: TRBV4-3; j_call: TRBJ2-2; d_call: TRBD1; clone_size: few; cdr3_nt: TGCGCCAGCAGCCAGATGACAGGGGGCGGCACCGGGGAGCTGTTTTTT; cdr3_aa: CASSQMTGGGTGELFF
v_call: TRBV2; j_call: TRBJ2-5; d_call: -; clone_size: few; cdr3_nt: TGTGCCAGCAGTGACGGGACTTCGCAAGAGACCCAGTACTTC; cdr3_aa: CASSDGTSQETQYF
v_call: TRBV20-1; j_call: TRBJ2-1; d_call: -; clone_size: many; cdr3_nt: TGCAGTGCCACGGGGGTAACACCCCCCTACAATGAGCAGTTCTTC; cdr3_aa: CSATGVTPPYNEQFF
v_call: TRBV4-1; j_call: TRBJ2-3; d_call: TRBD2; clone_size: many; cdr3_nt: TGCGCCAGCAGCCCTGGGACTAGCGGGAGGTACACAGATACGCAGTATTTT; cdr3_aa: CASSPGTSGRYTDTQYF
v_call: TRBV7-2; j_call: TRBJ1-2; d_call: -; clone_size: -; cdr3_nt: TGTGCCAGCAGCTTAGCAGGGCCCAACTATGGCTACACCTTC; cdr3_aa: CASSLAGPNYGYTF
v_call: TRBV6-6; j_call: TRBJ1-2; d_call: -; clone_size: many; cdr3_nt: TGTGCCAGCAGGCAACAGGAGTATGGCTACACCTTC; cdr3_aa: CASRQQEYGYTF
v_call: TRBV20-1; j_call: TRBJ1-5; d_call: TRBD1; clone_size: many; cdr3_nt: TGCAGTGCTATCCCCTCGACAGGGTCGGATCAGCCCCAGCATTTT; cdr3_aa: CSAIPSTGSDQPQHF
v_call: TRBV5-1; j_call: TRBJ2-5; d_call: -; clone_size: many; cdr3_nt: TGCGCCAGCAGCTTGGGTCGCGCCGCAGAGACCCAGTACTTC; cdr3_aa: CASSLGRAAETQYF
v_call: TRBV20-1; j_call: TRBJ2-1; d_call: TRBD2; clone_size: many; cdr3_nt: TGCAGTGCTAGACGACCAAAGCGGGAGGGTCGTTCGGGGCAGTTCTTC; cdr3_aa: CSARRPKREGRSGQFF
v_call: TRBV5-1; j_call: TRBJ2-5; d_call: TRBD2; clone_size: many; cdr3_nt: TGCGCCAGCAGCTTTAGCGGGGGAAGAGAGACCCAGTACTTC; cdr3_aa: CASSFSGGRETQYF
v_call: TRBV10-2; j_call: TRBJ1-5; d_call: -; clone_size: -; cdr3_nt: TGCGCCAGCAGTGAAAGTAGCAATCAGCCCCAGAATTTT; cdr3_aa: CASSESSNQPQNF
v_call: TRBV7-2; j_call: TRBJ1-5; d_call: TRBD1; clone_size: many; cdr3_nt: TGTGCCAGCAGCTACAGGGGGAATCAGCCCCAGCATTTT; cdr3_aa: CASSYRGNQPQHF
v_call: TRBV12-3/TRBV12-4; j_call: TRBJ1-5; d_call: -; clone_size: few; cdr3_nt: TGTGCCAGCAGTTTCCACCGTGGGGGCAATCAGCCCCAGCATTTT; cdr3_aa: CASSFHRGGNQPQHF
v_call: TRBV28; j_call: TRBJ1-1; d_call: -; clone_size: few; cdr3_nt: TGTGCCAGCAGTTCCCCCTCAGCTGAAGCTTTCTTT; cdr3_aa: CASSSPSAEAFF
v_call: TRBV12-3/TRBV12-4; j_call: TRBJ2-1; d_call: -; clone_size: few; cdr3_nt: TGTGCCAGCAGTCTCCAGCGATTAGGAGAGCAGTTCTTC; cdr3_aa: CASSLQRLGEQFF
v_call: TRBV29-1; j_call: TRBJ2-1; d_call: TRBD2; clone_size: many; cdr3_nt: TGCAGCGCTAACAAGCGGGAGTGGTACAATGAGCAGTTCTTC; cdr3_aa: CSANKREWYNEQFF
v_call: TRBV29-1; j_call: TRBJ1-2; d_call: -; clone_size: many; cdr3_nt: TGCAGCGTTGGGCATTGGGGGCAAGGCTACACCTTC; cdr3_aa: CSVGHWGQGYTF
v_call: TRBV20-1; j_call: TRBJ2-7; d_call: TRBD2; clone_size: many; cdr3_nt: TGCAGTGCTAGAGTGACTAGCGGGGGGGCCGGGAGGCCCTACGAGCAGTACTTC; cdr3_aa: CSARVTSGGAGRPYEQYF
v_call: TRBV4-1; j_call: TRBJ2-5; d_call: -; clone_size: many; cdr3_nt: TGCGCCAGCAGCCAAGATAGTAGGGGGTCGTCCCAAGAGACCCAGTACTTC; cdr3_aa: CASSQDSRGSSQETQYF
v_call: TRBV12-3/TRBV12-4; j_call: TRBJ2-3; d_call: TRBD2; clone_size: -; cdr3_nt: TGTGCCAGCAGTTTAAGACTAGCGGGGGTCACAGATACGCAGTATTTT; cdr3_aa: CASSLRLAGVTDTQYF
v_call: TRBV20-1; j_call: TRBJ1-5; d_call: -; clone_size: -; cdr3_nt: TGCAGTGCCGAGGGGCAGGGTCCAAATCAGCCCCAGAATTTT; cdr3_aa: CSAEGQGPNQPQNF
v_call: TRBV20-1; j_call: TRBJ2-2; d_call: TRBD2; clone_size: many; cdr3_nt: TGCAGTGCTAGGGATAGCGGGACCGGGGAGCTGTTTTTT; cdr3_aa: CSARDSGTGELFF
v_call: TRBV12-3/TRBV12-4; j_call: TRBJ2-3; d_call: -; clone_size: -; cdr3_nt: TGTGCCAGCAGCCAACTGACTACCACAGATACGCAGTATTTT; cdr3_aa: CASSQLTTTDTQYF